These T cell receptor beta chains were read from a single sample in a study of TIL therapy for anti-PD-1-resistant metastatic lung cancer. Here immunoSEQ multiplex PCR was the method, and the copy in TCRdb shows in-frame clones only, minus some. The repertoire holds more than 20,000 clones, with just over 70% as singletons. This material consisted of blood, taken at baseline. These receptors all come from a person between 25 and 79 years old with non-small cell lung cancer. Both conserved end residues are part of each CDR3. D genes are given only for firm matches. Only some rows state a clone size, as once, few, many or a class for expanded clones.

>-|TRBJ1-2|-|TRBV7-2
CASSLEGRPDTNYGYTF
TGTGCCAGCAGCTTAGAAGGCAGGCCGGACACTAACTATGGCTACACCTTC
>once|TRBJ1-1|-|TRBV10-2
CASSETALNTEAFF
TGCGCCAGCAGTGAGACGGCGCTGAACACTGAAGCTTTCTTT
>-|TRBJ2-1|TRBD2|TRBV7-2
CASSLGGAGGKPNEQFF
TGTGCCAGCAGCTTAGGCGGAGCGGGGGGAAAACCCAATGAGCAGTTCTTC
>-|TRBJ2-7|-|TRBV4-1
CASSQEGGGGGEQYF
TGCGCCAGCAGCCAAGAGGGCGGAGGGGGGGGCGAGCAGTACTTC
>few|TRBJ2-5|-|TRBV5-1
CASSLGGTSQETQYF
TGCGCCAGCAGCTTGGGGGGCACTTCTCAAGAGACCCAGTACTTC
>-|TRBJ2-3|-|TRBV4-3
CASSQESLLTDTQYF
TGCGCCAGCAGCCAAGAATCGCTGTTAACAGATACGCAGTATTTT
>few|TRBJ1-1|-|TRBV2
CASAVNTEAFF
TGTGCCAGCGCGGTGAACACTGAAGCTTTCTTT
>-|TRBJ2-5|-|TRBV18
CASSKQPEETQYF
TGTGCCAGCTCAAAACAACCGGAGGAGACCCAGTACTTC
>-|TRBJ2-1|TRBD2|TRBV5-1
CASSLAQIAGVKQFF
TGCGCCAGCAGCTTGGCCCAAATAGCGGGGGTGAAGCAGTTCTTC
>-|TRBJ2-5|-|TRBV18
CASSPLREEETQYF
TGTGCCAGCTCACCATTGCGGGAAGAAGAGACCCAGTACTTC
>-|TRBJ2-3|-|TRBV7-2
CASSLSRRADTQYF
TGTGCCAGCAGCTTATCTCGGCGTGCAGATACGCAGTATTTT
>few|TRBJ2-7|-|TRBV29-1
CSAASWDEQYF
TGCAGCGCGGCATCTTGGGACGAGCAGTACTTC
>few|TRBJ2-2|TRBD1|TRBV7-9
CASSLTGGLPNTGELFF
TGTGCCAGCAGCTTAACAGGGGGCCTACCGAACACCGGGGAGCTGTTTTTT
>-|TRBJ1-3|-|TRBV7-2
CASSSTQGHFSGNTIYF
TGTGCCAGCAGCTCCACCCAGGGACACTTCTCTGGAAACACCATATATTTT
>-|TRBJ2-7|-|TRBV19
CASSIYLDSYEQYF
TGTGCCAGTAGTATCTACCTGGATTCCTACGAGCAGTACTTC
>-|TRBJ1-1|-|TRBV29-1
CSGLHRTEAFF
TGCAGCGGCCTACATCGGACTGAAGCTTTCTTT
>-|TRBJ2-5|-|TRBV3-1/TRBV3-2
CASSTQGETQYF
TGTGCCAGCAGTACCCAGGGAGAGACCCAGTACTTC
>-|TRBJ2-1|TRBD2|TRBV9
CASSASSGRPNEQFF
TGTGCCAGCAGCGCAAGCAGCGGGAGGCCCAATGAGCAGTTCTTC
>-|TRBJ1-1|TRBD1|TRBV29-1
CSVDGDSHTEAFF
TGCAGCGTTGATGGGGACAGTCACACTGAAGCTTTCTTT
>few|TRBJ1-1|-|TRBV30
CAWSGRTEAFF
TGTGCCTGGAGTGGACGCACTGAAGCTTTCTTT
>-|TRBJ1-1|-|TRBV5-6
CASSGPTTEAFF
TGTGCCAGCAGCGGCCCCACCACTGAAGCTTTCTTT
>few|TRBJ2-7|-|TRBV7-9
CASSSGYSYEQYF
TGTGCCAGCAGCTCGGGTTACTCCTACGAGCAGTACTTC
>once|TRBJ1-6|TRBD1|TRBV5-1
CASSPEGTGFIDSPLHF
TGCGCCAGCAGCCCGGAGGGGACAGGGTTTATCGATTCACCCCTCCACTTT
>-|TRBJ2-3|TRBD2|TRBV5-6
CASSLTREGLIDTQYF
TGTGCCAGCAGCTTGACGCGGGAGGGCCTCATTGATACGCAGTATTTT
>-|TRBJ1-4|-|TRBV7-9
CASSSNGGREKLFF
TGTGCCAGCAGCTCAAATGGTGGGCGGGAAAAACTGTTTTTT
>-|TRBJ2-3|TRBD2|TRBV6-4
CASSDGRGGTDTQYF
TGTGCCAGCAGCGACGGGAGGGGGGGCACAGATACGCAGTATTTT
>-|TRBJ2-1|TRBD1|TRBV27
CASSFLTQGAYNEQFF
TGTGCCAGCAGTTTTCTTACTCAGGGGGCATACAATGAGCAGTTCTTC
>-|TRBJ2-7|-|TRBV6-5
CASSYRLQGPYEQYF
TGTGCCAGCAGTTATCGTCTGCAGGGCCCGTACGAGCAGTACTTC
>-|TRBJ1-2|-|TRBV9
CASSPRTEGGYTF
TGTGCCAGCAGCCCCCGGACAGAGGGGGGCTACACCTTC
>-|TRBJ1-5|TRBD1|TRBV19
CASSTGTGGGLGQPQHF
TGTGCCAGTAGTACCGGGACAGGCGGGGGCCTTGGACAGCCCCAGCATTTT
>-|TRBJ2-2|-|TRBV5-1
CASSGRGSNTGELFF
TGCGCCAGCAGCGGAAGGGGGTCGAACACCGGGGAGCTGTTTTTT